This T cell receptor (beta chain) appears in the sequencing data of a study of T cells after yellow fever vaccination. TCR cDNA, made by 5'RACE template switching, carried an added universal primer site and UMIs. TCRdb re-called the 5' RACE reads through MiXCR, storing one row per CDR3 protein. Among just over 300,000 distinct CDR3 sequences, roughly 3.5% were seen once, and the ten largest hold about a quarter. Ten or more counts support this clonotype. Its antigen is not known. Looked up from germline, CDR1 is MNHNS and CDR2 is SASEGT. V lost 0 bases and J lost 15, with 6 bases in between. The CDR3 totals 11 residues. The study, taken as a whole, reports: One caveat is that FACS-sorted repertoires could contain abundant clonotypes contaminating from the bulk population. Overall, a small share of clonotypes was seen in both CD4 and CD8 compartments.

The starting material was PBMCs, obtained on the day of the yellow fever booster vaccination. V and J are TRBV6-1 and TRBJ1-6; D gene unclear. The sequence came from a man aged 18 to 35 who received the YFV17D yellow fever vaccine. The CDR3 coding sequence is TGTGCCAGCAGTGAAGCTTCGGACCTCCACTTT. Translating gives CASSEASDLHF.